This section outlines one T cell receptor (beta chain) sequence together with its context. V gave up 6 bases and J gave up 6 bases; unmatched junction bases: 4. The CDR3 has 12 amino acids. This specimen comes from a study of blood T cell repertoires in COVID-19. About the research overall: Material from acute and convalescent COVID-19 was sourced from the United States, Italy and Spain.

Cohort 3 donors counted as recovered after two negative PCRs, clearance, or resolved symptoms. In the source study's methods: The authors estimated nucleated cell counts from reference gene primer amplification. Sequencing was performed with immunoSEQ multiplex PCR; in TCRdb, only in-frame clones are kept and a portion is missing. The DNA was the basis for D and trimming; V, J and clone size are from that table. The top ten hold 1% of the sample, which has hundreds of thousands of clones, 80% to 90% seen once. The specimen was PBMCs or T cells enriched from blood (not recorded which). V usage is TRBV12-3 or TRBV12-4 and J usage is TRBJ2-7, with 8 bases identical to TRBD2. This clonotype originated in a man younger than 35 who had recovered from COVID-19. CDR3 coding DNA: TGTGCCAGCAGGGATGGGACTAGCGAGCAGTACTTC. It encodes CASRDGTSEQYF.